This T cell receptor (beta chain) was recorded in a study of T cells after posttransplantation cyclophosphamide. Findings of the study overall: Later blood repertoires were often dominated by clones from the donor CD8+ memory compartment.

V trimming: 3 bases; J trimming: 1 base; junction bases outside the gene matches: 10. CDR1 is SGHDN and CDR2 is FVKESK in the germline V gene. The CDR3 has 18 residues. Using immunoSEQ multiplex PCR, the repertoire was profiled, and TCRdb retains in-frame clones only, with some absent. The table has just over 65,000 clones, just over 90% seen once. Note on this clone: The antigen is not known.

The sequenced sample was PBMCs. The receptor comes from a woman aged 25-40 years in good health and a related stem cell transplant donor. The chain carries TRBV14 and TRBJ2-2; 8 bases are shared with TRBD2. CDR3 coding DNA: TGTGCCAGCAGCCAGCCCGGGAGGGGAGTAAGGAACACCGGGGAGCTGTTTTTT. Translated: CASSQPGRGVRNTGELFF.